The table lists the clone carrying this TCR beta chain with a count of one. Its antigen is unidentified. The PCR was carried out with 60 Vbeta primers and 13 Jbeta primers. Generated by immunoSEQ multiplex PCR, the TCRdb table keeps only in-frame clones and is missing some. The sample contains 130,000 or so clones, over 65% of which appear only once. This CDR3 comprises 15 residues. Germline lookup yields CDR1 SGHRS and CDR2 YFSETQ. V was clipped by 2 bases and J by 2 bases, with 10 bases between them. The source of the sample is a study of cytomegalovirus exposure and HLA in healthy donors. Whole-study results and caveats: Solely CMV serostatus was available to characterize immune exposure. Analyzed later, most CMV-associated TCR beta chains appeared HLA-restricted.

V is TRBV5-1 and J is TRBJ1-4; no clear D. Specimen: PBMCs. The sequence came from a middle-aged woman in good health and CMV-seropositive. This CDR3 is CASSLAPGTNEKLFF. The CDR3, as DNA: TGCGCCAGCAGCTTAGCCCCGGGGACTAATGAAAAACTGTTTTTT. The whole variable domain, remainder taken from reference TRBV5-1 and TRBJ1-4, is KAGVTQTPRYLIKTRGQQVTLSCSPISGHRSVSWYQQTPGQGLQFLFEYFSETQRNKGNFPGRFSGRQFSNSRSEMNVSTLELGDSALYLCASSLAPGTNEKLFFGSGTQLSVL.